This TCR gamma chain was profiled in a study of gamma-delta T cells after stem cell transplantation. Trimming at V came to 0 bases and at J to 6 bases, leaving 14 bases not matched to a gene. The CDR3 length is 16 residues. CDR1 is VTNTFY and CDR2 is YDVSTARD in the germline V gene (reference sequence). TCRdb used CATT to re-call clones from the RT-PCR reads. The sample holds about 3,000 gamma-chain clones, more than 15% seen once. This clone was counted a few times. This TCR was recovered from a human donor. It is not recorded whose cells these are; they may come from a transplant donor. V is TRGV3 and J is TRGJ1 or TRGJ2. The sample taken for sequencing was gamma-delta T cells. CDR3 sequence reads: CATWDRRNSSPYKKLF. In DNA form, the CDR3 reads TGTGCCACCTGGGACAGGCGCAACTCAAGCCCTTATAAGAAACTCTTT.